The source of this T cell receptor beta chain is a study of preoperative IRX-2 immunotherapy in early breast cancer. Profiling relied on immunoSEQ multiplex PCR, and the TCRdb table lists in-frame clones only, not all of them. Altogether roughly 62,000 clones are present, 94% being singletons, with the ten largest covering around 1.7%. The CDR3 sequence is 15 residues long. Trimming at V came to 1 base and at J to 5 bases, leaving 8 bases not matched to a gene. Germline values: CDR1 MGHRA, CDR2 YSYEKL. Treatment reported: preoperative locoregional IRX-2 cytokine immunotherapy. Preoperative locoregional IRX-2 cytokine immunotherapy was tested in the phase Ib source study.

This sample was taken from a patient treated with IRX-2 immunotherapy. The chain has TRBV4-1 and TRBJ2-7; 7 nucleotides align to TRBD1. The sequence was obtained from a human donor with breast cancer. CDR3 sequence (DNA): TGCGCCAGCAGCCAAGTCCACTCCCAGGGGGACGAGCAGTACTTC. Translating gives CASSQVHSQGDEQYF.